Described below is a single T cell receptor (beta chain) sequence and its context. Which antigen it targets is not known. Within one base of it there is no much larger clone, and no base qualities were kept. TCRbeta CDR3 regions were amplified from genomic DNA using the immunoSEQ Assay, a bias-controlled multiplex PCR. The study's own analysis went as follows. Within the assay, amplification of reference gene primers was used to estimate how many nucleated cells each sample contained. Sequence reads were collapsed and filtered to measure the absolute abundance of every unique TCRbeta CDR3 rearrangement. For each sample, productive Simpson clonality was calculated by taking the square root of Simpson's diversity index across productive rearrangements. TCRdb took this table from immuneACCESS and kept in-frame rearrangements with V and J called. Such tables lack part of the clones; where checked against another copy, unresolved V genes explain under half of the gap, and the rest is unexplained. V, J and clone size derive from that table, while D and trimming were established from the DNA sequence. Counted in this sample were approximately 130,000 clones; more than 75% of them appeared once. The top ten hold about 2.1% of the sample.

CDR1 SGHTA and CDR2 FQGTGA were looked up in the germline V gene. The junction carries 7 bases between V and J, which are trimmed by 0 bases and 4 bases respectively. Including the terminal cysteine and phenylalanine, the CDR3 comprises 14 residues. Kept here is only the CDR3 DNA, which spans 42 bases and is read in frame from base 1. The data stem from a study of blood T cell repertoires in COVID-19 (dated by TCRdb to the early 2020s). Turning to the overall study: The collaborator samples originated in the United States, Italy and Spain and spanned the acute and convalescent phases of COVID-19. The material from the prospective study consisted of cDNA or gDNA derived from T cells, B-cell-depleted T cells, or PBMCs. Where available, HLA class I and class II types were obtained from metadata supplied by the sample provider rather than from assay-based typing. The samples were drawn from two sources: the first 160 participants of the ongoing ImmuneRACE study, and 1,200 or so subjects contributed by 6 global collaborators. Sample metadata almost always included a de-identified subject ID, COVID-19 status, age in years and sex. The repertoires were made available in a free public database intended to serve as a resource for research on the immune response to SARS-CoV-2. Deeply sampled blood TCRbeta repertoires from subjects exposed to, actively infected with, or recovered from COVID-19 were included in the dataset. What the study reported, not specific to this receptor: Clinical and demographic metadata were provided uncurated, with the amount varying by source and participant.

Collaborating institutions collected whole blood in K2EDTA tubes following their own protocols. Collaborator samples were shipped for TCRbeta analysis as frozen whole blood, isolated PBMCs, or DNA extracted from either sample type. The sequence was obtained from a woman aged 50 to 60 with acute or convalescent COVID-19. The specimen was peripheral blood. The chain was built from TRBV7-3 and TRBJ2-1; the D gene assignment is ambiguous. CDR3 protein: CASSLTAAYNEQFF. The DNA sequence is given as TGTGCCAGCAGCTTAACGGCCGCTTACAATGAGCAGTTCTTC.